This TCR beta chain was documented in a study of cytotoxic CD8 clonotypes in ibrutinib-treated CLL. Investigators sourced around 2 micrograms of genomic DNA from cryopreserved PBMCs for TCR beta libraries. Clones were read by immunoSEQ multiplex PCR, and TCRdb kept only the in-frame ones, dropping some. The top ten hold 20% to 25% of the sample, which has 90,000 to 95,000 clones, approximately 71% seen once. The receptor was isolated from a human donor with chronic lymphocytic leukemia. The input for sequencing was PBMCs, taken after 24 months of ibrutinib treatment.

CDR3 nucleotides: TGTGCCAGCAGCTTAGTTTTCCCCGGGGGGAGGCGGGACGGGGAGACCCAGTACTTC. Translation gives CASSLVFPGGRRDGETQYF. This sequence joins TRBV7-8 and TRBJ2-5, with 7 positions matching TRBD2. Germline CDR1 is SGHVS and CDR2 is FQNEAQ. The CDR3 totals 19 residues. Unmatched junction bases numbered 19, after V lost 1 base and J lost 5 bases.